One TCR beta chain is described in this entry. Profiling relied on immunoSEQ multiplex PCR, and the TCRdb table lists in-frame clones only, not all of them. This sample has 100,000 to 150,000 clones, with approximately 90% found just once. The data derive from a study of control samples from healthy donors and cancer patients. This CDR3 is 14 amino acids long. From germline, CDR1 is LNHDA and CDR2 SQIVND (reference sequence). Trimming cost V 1 base and J 3 bases; bases outside gene matches: 2. The receptor comes from a man younger than 35 in good health. Sequencing input: blood. The chain employs TRBV19 and TRBJ2-5; 7 nucleotides line up with TRBD1. This chain's CDR3 is CASSIGQGEETQYF. The CDR3 region has the DNA TGTGCCAGTAGTATAGGTCAGGGGGAAGAGACCCAGTACTTC.